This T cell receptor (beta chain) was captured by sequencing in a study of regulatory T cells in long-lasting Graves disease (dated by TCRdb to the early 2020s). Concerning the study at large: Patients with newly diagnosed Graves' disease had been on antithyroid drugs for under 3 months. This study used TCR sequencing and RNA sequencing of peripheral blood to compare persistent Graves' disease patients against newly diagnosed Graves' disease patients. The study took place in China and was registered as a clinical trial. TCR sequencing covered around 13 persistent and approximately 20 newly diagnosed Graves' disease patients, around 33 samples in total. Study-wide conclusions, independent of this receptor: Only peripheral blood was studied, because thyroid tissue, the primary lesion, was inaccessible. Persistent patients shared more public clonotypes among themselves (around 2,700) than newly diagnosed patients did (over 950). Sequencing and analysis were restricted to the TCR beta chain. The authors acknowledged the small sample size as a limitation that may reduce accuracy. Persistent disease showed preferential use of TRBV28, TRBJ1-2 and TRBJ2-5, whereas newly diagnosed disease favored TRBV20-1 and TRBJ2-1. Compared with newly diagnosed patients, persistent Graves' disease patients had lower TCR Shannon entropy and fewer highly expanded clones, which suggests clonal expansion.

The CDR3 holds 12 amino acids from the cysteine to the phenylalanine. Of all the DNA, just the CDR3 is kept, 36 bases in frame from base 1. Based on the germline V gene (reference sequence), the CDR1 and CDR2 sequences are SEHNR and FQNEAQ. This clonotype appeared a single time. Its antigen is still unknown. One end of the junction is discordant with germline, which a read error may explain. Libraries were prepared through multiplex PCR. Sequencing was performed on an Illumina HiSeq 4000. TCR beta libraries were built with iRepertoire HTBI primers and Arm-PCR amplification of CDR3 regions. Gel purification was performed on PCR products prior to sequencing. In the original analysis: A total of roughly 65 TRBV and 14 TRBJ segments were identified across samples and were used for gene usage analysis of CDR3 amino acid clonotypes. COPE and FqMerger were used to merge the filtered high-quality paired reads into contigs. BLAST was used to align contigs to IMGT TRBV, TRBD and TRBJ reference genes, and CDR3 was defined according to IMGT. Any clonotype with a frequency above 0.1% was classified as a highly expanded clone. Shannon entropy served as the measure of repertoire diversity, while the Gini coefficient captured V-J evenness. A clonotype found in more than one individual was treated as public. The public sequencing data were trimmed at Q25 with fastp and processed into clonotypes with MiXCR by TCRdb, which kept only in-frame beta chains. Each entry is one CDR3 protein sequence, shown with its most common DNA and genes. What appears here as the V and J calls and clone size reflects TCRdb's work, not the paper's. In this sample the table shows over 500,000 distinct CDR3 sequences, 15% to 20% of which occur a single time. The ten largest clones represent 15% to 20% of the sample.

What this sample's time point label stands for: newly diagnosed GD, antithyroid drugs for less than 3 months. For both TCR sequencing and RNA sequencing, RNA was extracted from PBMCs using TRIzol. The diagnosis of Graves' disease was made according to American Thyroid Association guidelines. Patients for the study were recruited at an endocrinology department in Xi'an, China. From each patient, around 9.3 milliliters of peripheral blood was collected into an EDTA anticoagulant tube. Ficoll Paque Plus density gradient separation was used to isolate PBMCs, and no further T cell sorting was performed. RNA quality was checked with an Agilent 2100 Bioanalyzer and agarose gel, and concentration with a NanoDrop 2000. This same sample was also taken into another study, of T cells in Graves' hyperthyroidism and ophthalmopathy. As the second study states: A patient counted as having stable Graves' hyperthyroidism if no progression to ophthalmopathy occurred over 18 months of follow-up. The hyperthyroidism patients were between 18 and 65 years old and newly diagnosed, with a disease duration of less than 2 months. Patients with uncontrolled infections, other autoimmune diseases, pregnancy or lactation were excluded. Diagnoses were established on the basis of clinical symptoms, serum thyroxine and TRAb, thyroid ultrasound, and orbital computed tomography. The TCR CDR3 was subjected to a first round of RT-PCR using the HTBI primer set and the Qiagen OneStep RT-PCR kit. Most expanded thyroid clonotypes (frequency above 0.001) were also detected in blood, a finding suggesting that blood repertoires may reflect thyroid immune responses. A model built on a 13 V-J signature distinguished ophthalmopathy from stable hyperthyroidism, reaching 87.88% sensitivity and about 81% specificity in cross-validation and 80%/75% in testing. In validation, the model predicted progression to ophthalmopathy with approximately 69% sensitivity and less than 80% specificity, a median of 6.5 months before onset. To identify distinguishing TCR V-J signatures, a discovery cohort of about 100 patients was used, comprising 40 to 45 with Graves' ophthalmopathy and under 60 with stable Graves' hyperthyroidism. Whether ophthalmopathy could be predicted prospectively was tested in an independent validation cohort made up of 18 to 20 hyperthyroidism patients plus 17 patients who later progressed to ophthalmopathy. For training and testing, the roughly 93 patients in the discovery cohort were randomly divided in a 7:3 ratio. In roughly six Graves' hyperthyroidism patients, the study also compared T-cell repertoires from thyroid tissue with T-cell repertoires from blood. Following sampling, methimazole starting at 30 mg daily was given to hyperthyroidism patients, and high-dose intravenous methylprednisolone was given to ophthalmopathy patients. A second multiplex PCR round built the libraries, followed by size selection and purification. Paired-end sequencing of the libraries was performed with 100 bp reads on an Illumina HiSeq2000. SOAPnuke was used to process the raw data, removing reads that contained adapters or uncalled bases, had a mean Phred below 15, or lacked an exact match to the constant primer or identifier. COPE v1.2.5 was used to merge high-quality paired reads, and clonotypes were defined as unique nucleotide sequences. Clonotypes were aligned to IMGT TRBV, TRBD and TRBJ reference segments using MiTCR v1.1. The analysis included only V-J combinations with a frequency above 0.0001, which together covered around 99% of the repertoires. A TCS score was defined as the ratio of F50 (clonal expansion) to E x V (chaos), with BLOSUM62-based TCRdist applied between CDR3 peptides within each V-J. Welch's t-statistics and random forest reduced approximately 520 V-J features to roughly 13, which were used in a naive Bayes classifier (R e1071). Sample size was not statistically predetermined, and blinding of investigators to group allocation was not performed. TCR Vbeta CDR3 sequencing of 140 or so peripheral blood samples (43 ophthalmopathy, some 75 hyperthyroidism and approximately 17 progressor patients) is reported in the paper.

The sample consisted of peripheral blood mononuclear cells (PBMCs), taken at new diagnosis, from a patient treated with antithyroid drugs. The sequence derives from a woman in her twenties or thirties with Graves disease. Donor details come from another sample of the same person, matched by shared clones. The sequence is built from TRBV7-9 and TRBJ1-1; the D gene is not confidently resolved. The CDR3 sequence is CASCLSGGEAFF. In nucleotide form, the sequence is TGTGCCAGCTGCTTATCCGGCGGAGAAGCTTTCTTT. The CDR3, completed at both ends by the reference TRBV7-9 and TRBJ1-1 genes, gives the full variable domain DTGVSQNPRHKITKRGQNVTFRCDPISEHNRLYWYRQTLGQGPEFLTYFQNEAQLEKSRLLSDRFSAERPKGSFSTLEIQRTEQGDSAMYLCASCLSGGEAFFGQGTRLTVV.